Presented here are 20 T cell receptor beta chains from one specimen sequenced in a study of tumor and adjacent non-tumor tissue in lung cancer. A modified ARM-PCR protocol with three rounds of nested PCR amplified TCRbeta. TCRdb re-called the multiplex PCR reads with MiXCR, one entry per CDR3 protein. The sample lists roughly 69,000 distinct CDR3 sequences, around 80% occurring once. The template was RNA from unsorted bulk tissue. The normal lung tissue was taken more than 3 cm from the tumor edge. What was sequenced was distant non-tumor lung tissue. These receptor sequences come from a man in his 60s with non-small cell lung cancer.

Remarks on this clonotype: Sequence at one end of the junction differs from germline and may be a read error. This sequence joins TRBV10-1 and TRBJ2-7, with 8 bases that match TRBD1. Germline loops: CDR1 WNHNN, CDR2 SYGVQD (reference sequence). The CDR3 totals 15 residues. CDR3 DNA sequence: TGCGCAAGCAGTGATACAGGACAGGGCTTCTACAAGCAGTACTTC. This sequence encodes CASSDTGQGFYKQYF.

The sample holds many counts of this clonotype. This sequence may be a read error, since a much larger clone differs from it by one base. The chain recombines TRBV29-1 with TRBJ2-3; possible D gene TRBD2, 5 bases. CDR1 and CDR2 from the germline V gene are SQVTM and ANQGSEA. The CDR3 contains 15 residues. Between the trimmed V and J ends, which lost 3 bases and 2 bases, there was a span of 15 bases. The CDR3 spells CSVDGSDGITDTQYF. In DNA form, the CDR3 reads TGCAGCGTTGATGGTTCTGACGGGATCACAGATACGCAGTATTTT.

To note about this clonotype: One end of the junction is discordant with germline, which a read error may explain. The V gene is TRBV6-5, the J gene TRBJ2-5; D is possibly TRBD2 (7 bases). This CDR3 spans 13 amino acids. Germline-derived CDR1 and CDR2 are MNHEY and SVGAGI. CDR3 bases: TGTGCCAACAGTTACGGGGGGCTGGAGACCCAGTACTTC. It yields the protein CANSYGGLETQYF.

By sample fraction, this clonotype is medium-sized (0.01 to 0.1%). This chain connects TRBV4-1 to TRBJ2-7; possibly TRBD1 for D (5 bases). Germline CDR1 reads MGHRA; CDR2 reads YSYEKL. The CDR3 covers 14 residues. Trimming took off 0 bases at V and 3 bases at J, with 9 bases between the two ends. This CDR3 reads CASSQETGYYEQYF. CDR3 nucleotides: TGCGCCAGCAGCCAAGAAACAGGTTACTACGAGCAGTACTTC.

This clonotype is a singleton in its sample. At one end, the junction sequence differs from germline, possibly due to a read error. This chain links TRBV10-3 with TRBJ1-2; D gene ambiguous. Germline V gene sequence: CDR1 ENHRY, CDR2 SYGVKD. This CDR3 region has 11 residues. The CDR3 DNA sequence: TGTGCCGCGAACAGCCTATATGGTTACACCTTC. Translating it yields CAANSLYGYTF.

The chain uses TRBV4-1 and TRBJ2-7; D may be TRBD2 (5 bases). Trimming removed 1 base from V and 13 bases from J, with 17 bases in between. Germline V lookup: CDR1 MGHRA, CDR2 YSYEKL. The CDR3 loop spans 13 amino acids. In nucleotides, the CDR3 is TGCGCCAGCAGCCAAGTCCCGGGGTTCAGGCATTACTTC. Translation: CASSQVPGFRHYF.

Concerning this clonotype itself: The junction and the germline gene differ at one end; a read error may be behind it. The J gene is TRBJ1-1, the V gene TRBV2; a weak D match, TRBD1 (5 bases). The CDR3 sequence is 12 residues long. In germline, CDR1 is SNHLY, CDR2 FYNNEI. The DNA of the CDR3 is TGTGCTAGCAGCCAGGGTAATACTGGAGCTTTCTTT. Its protein product is CASSQGNTGAFF.

With regard to this clonotype: The junction does not match germline at one end; this may be a read error. This chain joins TRBV6-1 and TRBJ2-1; tentative D call: TRBD2 (5 bases). The CDR3 runs to 16 residues. Germline CDR1 MNHNS, CDR2 SASEGT. Here the CDR3 reads CASSPSEGSSYNEQCF. CDR3 sequence (DNA): TGTGCCAGCAGTCCGAGCGAAGGGAGCTCCTACAATGAGCAGTGCTTC.

Regarding this clonotype: At one of its ends the junction is not consistent with the germline gene, which may arise from a read error. The chain combines TRBV6-2 or TRBV6-3 with TRBJ2-3, with TRBD2 as a possible D gene (5 bases). CDR3 length equals 15 residues. The V gene's germline CDR1 is MNHEY and CDR2 SVGEGT. Here the CDR3 reads CVSSYQTNGSDTRYF. The CDR3 nucleotides are TGTGTCAGCAGTTACCAGACTAACGGGTCAGATACGCGGTATTTT.

The chain links TRBV6-5 to TRBJ2-3, with D perhaps TRBD2 (6 bases). Germline values: CDR1 MNHEY, CDR2 SVGAGI. The CDR3 sequence is 15 residues long. Deletions cut 7 bases from V and 2 bases from J, with 16 bases between. CDR3 protein: CASNSRTMDTDTQYF. CDR3 nucleotides: TGTGCCAGCAATTCCAGGACTATGGACACAGATACGCAGTATTTT.

As for this clonotype: A junction boundary mismatches the germline segment, possibly from a read error. The CDR3 DNA is TGTGACAGCAGTCCGGACGGCATTAGCAATCAGTCCCAGCATTTT. Amino acid sequence: CDSSPDGISNQSQHF. The chain uses TRBV12-3 or TRBV12-4 and TRBJ1-5; D is unresolved. CDR3 length equals 15 residues.

Notes on this clonotype: Germline and junction disagree at one end, which may indicate a read error. V usage is TRBV6-6 and J usage is TRBJ1-2; D is uncertain. CDR3 length: 16 amino acids. Germline-derived CDR1 and CDR2 are MNHNY and SVGAGI (reference sequence). The CDR3 sequence: CANSCVSRLMIDGYTF. In DNA, the CDR3 is TGTGCCAACAGTTGCGTATCCCGGTTGATGATTGATGGCTACACCTTC.

V gene TRBV11-2 combines with J gene TRBJ2-5, with a tentative D call TRBD2 (6 bases). The CDR3 covers 16 residues. Germline assignment: CDR1 SGHAT and CDR2 FQNNGV. The CDR3 DNA follows: TGTGTCAACAGCTGGGGGGATATGTCGTACCAAGAGACCCAGTACTTC. Residues: CVNSWGDMSYQETQYF.

About this clonotype: One end of the junction does not line up with germline, which may come from a read error. The chain has TRBV6-1 and TRBJ2-3; D might be TRBD1 or TRBD2, each matching 5 bases. CDR1 MNHNS and CDR2 SASEGT come from the germline V gene. CDR3 length equals 14 residues. The CDR3 sequence: CTRSSGRSTDTQYF. The CDR3 DNA follows: TGTACCAGAAGTTCGGGGCGTTCGACAGATACGCAGTATTTT.

A note on this clonotype: A much larger clone sits a single nucleotide away, making a read error possible. The V gene is TRBV20-1, the J gene TRBJ1-5; no reliable D call. Trimming removed 3 bases from V and 5 bases from J, with 17 bases in between. There are 15 residues in the CDR3. Germline CDR1 reads DFQATT; CDR2 reads SNEGSKA (reference sequence). In DNA form, the CDR3 reads TGCAGTGCTAGTGGGGTGGGAACGGGCGATCAGCCCCAGCATTTT. Translated: CSASGVGTGDQPQHF.

In this sample, this clonotype turned up many times. V and J are TRBV28 and TRBJ2-3, with D possibly being TRBD2 (5 bases). Trimming removed 0 bases at V and 6 bases at J, with 10 bases between. This CDR3 spans 14 amino acids. Per germline, CDR1 MDHEN and CDR2 SYDVKM. The CDR3 DNA sequence: TGTGCCAGCAGTTTATGGGGGAGAGGGGATACGCAGTATTTT. Its protein product is CASSLWGRGDTQYF.

With respect to this clonotype: A much larger clonotype is one base distant, so this may be a read error. The chain carries TRBV2 and TRBJ2-3; 12 bases fit TRBD2. The V and J ends lost 6 bases and 2 bases, in that order; junction bases with no gene match: 6. The CDR3 loop spans 16 amino acids. The V gene's germline CDR1 is SNHLY and CDR2 FYNNEI. The CDR3 coding sequence is TGTGCCAGCAGGGTACTAGCGGGAGGACCCACAGATACGCAGTATTTT. It encodes CASRVLAGGPTDTQYF.

On this clonotype: The limits of the CDR3 on the DNA are not certain, so only TCRdb's listed CDR3 is given. V is TRBV20-1 and J is TRBJ1-2. Including both end residues, the CDR3 is 13 amino acids long. The V gene's germline CDR1 is DFQATT and CDR2 SNEGSKA (reference sequence). Here the CDR3 reads CSVRTRANYGCTF.

As regards this clonotype: One base away lies a much larger clone, so this may be a sequencing read error. The conserved closing phenylalanine or tryptophan is absent in this CDR3, likely reflecting a read error. This chain joins TRBV2 and TRBJ2-2, with D possibly matching TRBD2 (6 bases). CDR1 and CDR2 (germline): SNHLY, FYNNEI. CDR3 length: 14 residues. Trimming took off 8 bases at V and 4 bases at J, with 14 bases between the two ends. For the CDR3, the DNA is TGTGCCAGCCTGACGGGAGAAGGCACCGGGGAGCTGTTTATT. It codes for CASLTGEGTGELFI.

About this clonotype: At one end, the junction sequence differs from germline, possibly due to a read error. The chain couples TRBV6-5 to TRBJ1-3; D is unresolved. Germline CDR1 MNHEY, CDR2 SVGAGI. This CDR3 has 16 amino acids. Written as DNA, the CDR3 is TGTGTCAGCAGTTACTCAAGAGCTAACTCTGGAAACACCATATATTTT. It is translated as CVSSYSRANSGNTIYF.